This T cell receptor (beta chain) stems from a study of CD8+ T cells in alopecia areata. It was cDNA, reverse transcribed from extracted RNA, that served as the sequencing template. TCRdb keeps only in-frame clones here, not all; method: immunoSEQ multiplex PCR. The sample holds 150,000 or so clones, 87% seen once. Losses at the gene ends were 3 bases for V and 8 bases for J; bases not matched to a gene: 9. The CDR3 contains 15 residues. Germline-derived CDR1 and CDR2 are ENHRY and SYGVKD. Peripheral blood samples and lesional scalp punch biopsies were obtained from alopecia areata patients. It was from PBMCs that CD4+ and CD8+ T cells were sorted.

The sequence was obtained from a human donor with alopecia areata. The sequenced sample was CD8+ T cells sorted from blood, obtained at week 0. The chain has TRBV10-3 and TRBJ2-1, with 8 bases that match TRBD1. The CDR3 protein is CAISDGQGASDEQFF. The CDR3 coding sequence is TGTGCCATCAGTGACGGGCAGGGGGCGTCGGATGAGCAGTTCTTC.